This TCR beta chain was sequenced for a study of blood T cell repertoires in COVID-19. The repertoire was sequenced with immunoSEQ multiplex PCR; TCRdb's copy has only in-frame clones and lacks some. The profile shows about 300,000 clones, about 87% of them singletons. V was trimmed by 5 bases and J by 1 base, leaving 9 bases between them. CDR1 and CDR2 from the germline V gene are SGHRS and YFSETQ. The CDR3 consists of 13 residues. The sequence derives from a woman aged 25 to 39 with COVID-19, enrolled during active disease. Sequenced sample: peripheral blood. J is TRBJ1-2 and V is TRBV5-1; no definite D call. As DNA, the CDR3 is TGCGCCAGCAGGTTTACAGTTAACTATGGCTACACCTTC. Translated: CASRFTVNYGYTF.